This TCR beta chain was retrieved from a study of T-cell memory formation after mild COVID-19. Study-level information: The study found TCR clusters largely donor specific. Study-level findings and limits: In second-wave clones peaking day 37, SARS-CoV-2 specificity remained unconfirmed. Largely, contracting CD4+ clones fell within CM and EM, and contracting CD8+ clones within EMRA.

The authors produced TCR alpha and TCR beta cDNA libraries with sample barcodes and UMIs by 5'RACE using constant-segment primers. Each CDR3 protein is one row after TCRdb ran MiXCR on the 5' RACE reads. The table lists a few hundred thousand distinct CDR3 sequences, roughly 30% of them singletons, with over 10% in the top ten. The sample holds a few counts of this clonotype. Its matching antigen is unknown. CDR1 and CDR2 from the germline V gene are SEHNR and FQNEAQ (reference sequence). V lost 3 bases to trimming and J lost 1 base; unmatched junction nucleotides: 6. This CDR3 comprises 16 residues. The genes are TRBV7-9 and TRBJ2-3; TRBD1 aligns across 8 bases. The sequencing input was PBMCs or a T cell subset sorted from them (not recorded which). This receptor was identified in an adult woman who had mild COVID-19 (a few samples of this study predate the infection). Cell type and time point are not known. CDR3 amino acids: CASSFIQGDGTDTQYF. As DNA, the CDR3 is TGTGCCAGCAGCTTCATACAGGGGGATGGCACAGATACGCAGTATTTT.